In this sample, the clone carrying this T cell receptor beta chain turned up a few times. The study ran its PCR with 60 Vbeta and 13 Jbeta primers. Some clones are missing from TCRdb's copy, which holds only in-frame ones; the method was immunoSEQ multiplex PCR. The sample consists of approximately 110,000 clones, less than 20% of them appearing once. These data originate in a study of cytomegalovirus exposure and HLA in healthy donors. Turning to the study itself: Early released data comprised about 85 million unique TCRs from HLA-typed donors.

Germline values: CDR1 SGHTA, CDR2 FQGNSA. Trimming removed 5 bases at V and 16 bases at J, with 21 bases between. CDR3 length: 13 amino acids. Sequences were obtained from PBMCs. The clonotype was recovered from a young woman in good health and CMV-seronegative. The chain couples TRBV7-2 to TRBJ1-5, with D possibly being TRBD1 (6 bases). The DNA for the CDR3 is TGTGCCAGCAGCCCAGCAGGGACAACAACCATACATTTT. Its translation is CASSPAGTTTIHF. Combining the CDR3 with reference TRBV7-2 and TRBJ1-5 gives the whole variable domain GAGVSQSPSNKVTEKGKDVELRCDPISGHTALYWYRQSLGQGLEFLIYFQGNSAPDKSGLPSDRFSAERTGGSVSTLTIQRTQQEDSAVYLCASSPAGTTTIHFGDGTRLSIL.